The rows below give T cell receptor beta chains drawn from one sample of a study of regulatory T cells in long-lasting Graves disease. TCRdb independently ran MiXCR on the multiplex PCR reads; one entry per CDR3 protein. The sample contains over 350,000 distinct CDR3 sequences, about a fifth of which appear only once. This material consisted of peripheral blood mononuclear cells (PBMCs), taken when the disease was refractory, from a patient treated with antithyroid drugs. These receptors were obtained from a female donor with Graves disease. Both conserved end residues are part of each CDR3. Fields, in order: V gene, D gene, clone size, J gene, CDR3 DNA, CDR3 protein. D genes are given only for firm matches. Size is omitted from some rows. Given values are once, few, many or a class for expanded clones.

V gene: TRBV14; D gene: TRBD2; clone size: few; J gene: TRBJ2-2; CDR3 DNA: TGTGCCAGCAGCCAACGACTAGCGGGGGAAACGAACACCGGGGAGCTGTTTTTT; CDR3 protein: CASSQRLAGETNTGELFF
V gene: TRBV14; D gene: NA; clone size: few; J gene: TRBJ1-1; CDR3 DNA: TGTGCCAGCAGCCAAGTCCTGGGAGAGAACACTGAAGCTTTCTTT; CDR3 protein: CASSQVLGENTEAFF
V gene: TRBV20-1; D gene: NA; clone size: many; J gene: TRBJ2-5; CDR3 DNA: TGCAGTGCAAAGGGGGGGGTGACCCAGTACTTC; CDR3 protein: CSAKGGVTQYF
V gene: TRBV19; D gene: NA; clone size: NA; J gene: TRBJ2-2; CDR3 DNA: TGTGCCAGTAGTACCTTAGGAGGAGCCGGGGAGCTGTTTTTT; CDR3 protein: CASSTLGGAGELFF
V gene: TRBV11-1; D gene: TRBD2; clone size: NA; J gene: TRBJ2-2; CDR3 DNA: TGTGCCAGCAGAGGGAGGGTAATTAACACCGGGGAGCTGTTTTTT; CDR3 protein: CASRGRVINTGELFF
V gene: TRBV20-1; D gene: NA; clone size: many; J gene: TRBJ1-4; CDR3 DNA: TGCAGTGCCCCCTCTGCGGAGGAGGCTAATGAAAAACTGTTTTTT; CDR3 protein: CSAPSAEEANEKLFF
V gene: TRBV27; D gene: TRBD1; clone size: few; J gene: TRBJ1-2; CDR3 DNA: TGTGCCAGCAGTTTATACGGACAGGGGGCGGACTATGGCTACACCTTC; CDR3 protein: CASSLYGQGADYGYTF
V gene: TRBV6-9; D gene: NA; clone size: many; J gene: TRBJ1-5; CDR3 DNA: TGTGCCAGCATCGGAGCGCTCAATCAGCCCCAGCATTTT; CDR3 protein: CASIGALNQPQHF
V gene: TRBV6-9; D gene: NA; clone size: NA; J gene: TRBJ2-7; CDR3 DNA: TGTGCCAGCAGTTACTCGAATCACGAGCAGTACTTC; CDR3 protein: CASSYSNHEQYF
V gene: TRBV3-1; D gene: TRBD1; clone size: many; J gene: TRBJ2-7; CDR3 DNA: TGTGCCAGCAGCCAAGGACAGGGAGTCTCCTACGAGCAGTACTTC; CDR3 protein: CASSQGQGVSYEQYF
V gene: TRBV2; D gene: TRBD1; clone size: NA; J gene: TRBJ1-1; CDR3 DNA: TGTGCCCGGTCGGGACAGCTGAACACTGAAGCTTTCTTT; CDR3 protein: CARSGQLNTEAFF
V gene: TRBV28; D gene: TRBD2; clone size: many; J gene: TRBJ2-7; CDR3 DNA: TGTGCCAGCAGTGTCGGGACTAGCGACTCTCACGAGCAGTACTTC; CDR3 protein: CASSVGTSDSHEQYF
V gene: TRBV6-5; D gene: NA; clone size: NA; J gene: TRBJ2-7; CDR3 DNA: TGTGCCAGCAGTTATCAACAGGTACAGTACTTC; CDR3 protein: CASSYQQVQYF
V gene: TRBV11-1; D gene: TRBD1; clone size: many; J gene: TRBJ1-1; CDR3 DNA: TGTGCCAGCAGTCAGAACAGGGGTGGCACTGAAGCTTTCTTT; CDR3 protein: CASSQNRGGTEAFF
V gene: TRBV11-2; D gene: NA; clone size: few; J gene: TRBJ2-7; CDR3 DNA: TGTGCCAGCAGCTTAGAGGGCAGGGTGGCCTACGAGCAGTACTTC; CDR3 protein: CASSLEGRVAYEQYF
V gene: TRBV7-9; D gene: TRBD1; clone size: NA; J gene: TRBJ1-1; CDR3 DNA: TGTGCCAGCAGCCTCTATCAGGGGGATGAAGCTTTCTTT; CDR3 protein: CASSLYQGDEAFF
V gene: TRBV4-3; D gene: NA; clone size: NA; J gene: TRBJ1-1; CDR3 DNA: TGCGCCAGCAGCCAAGAGCAGGGAAACACTGAAGCTTTCTTT; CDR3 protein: CASSQEQGNTEAFF
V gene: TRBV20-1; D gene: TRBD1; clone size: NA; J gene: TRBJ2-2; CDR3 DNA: TGCAGTGCTCCCGACAGGGCAGGGGATCGCACCGGGGAGCTGTTTTTT; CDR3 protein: CSAPDRAGDRTGELFF
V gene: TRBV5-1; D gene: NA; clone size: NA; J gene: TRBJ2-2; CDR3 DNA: TGCGCCAGCAGCTTGGCTTTTGGCAGGGATACCGGGGAGCTGTTTTTT; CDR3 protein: CASSLAFGRDTGELFF
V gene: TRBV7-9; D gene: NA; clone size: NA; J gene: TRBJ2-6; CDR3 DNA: TGTGCCAGCAGCTTTTCCAGGGGAAGTGGGGCCAACGTCCTGACTTTC; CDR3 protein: CASSFSRGSGANVLTF
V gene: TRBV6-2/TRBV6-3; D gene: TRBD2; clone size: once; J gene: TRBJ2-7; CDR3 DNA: TGTGCCAGCACCGGGACTAGCGGGAGACCTAACGAGCAGTACTTC; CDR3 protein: CASTGTSGRPNEQYF
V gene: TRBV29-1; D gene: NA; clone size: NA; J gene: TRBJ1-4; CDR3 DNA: TGCAGCGTCTCGACGGCGGGGTCTAATGAAAAACTGTTTTTT; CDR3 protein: CSVSTAGSNEKLFF
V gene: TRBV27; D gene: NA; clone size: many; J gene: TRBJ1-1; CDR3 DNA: TGTGCCAGCAGTTACAGTCTCGGAAGTGAAGCTTTCTTT; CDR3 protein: CASSYSLGSEAFF
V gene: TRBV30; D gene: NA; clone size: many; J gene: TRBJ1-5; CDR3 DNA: TGTGCCTGGCAGGGTTTGAGCAATCAGCCCCAGCATTTT; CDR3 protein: CAWQGLSNQPQHF
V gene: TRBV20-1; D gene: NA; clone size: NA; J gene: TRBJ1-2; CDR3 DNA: TGCAGTGCTAGGGGACGTAGCTATGGCTACACCTTC; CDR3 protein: CSARGRSYGYTF
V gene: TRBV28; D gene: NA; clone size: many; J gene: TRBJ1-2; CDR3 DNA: TGTGCCAGCAGTTATGAGGGGGGTAACTATGGCTACACCTTC; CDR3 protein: CASSYEGGNYGYTF
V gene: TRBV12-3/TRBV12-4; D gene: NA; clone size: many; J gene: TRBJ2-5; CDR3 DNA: TGTGCCAGCAGAGCGACAGTCCAAGAGACCCAGTACTTC; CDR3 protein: CASRATVQETQYF
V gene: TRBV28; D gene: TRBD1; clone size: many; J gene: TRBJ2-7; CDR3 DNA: TGTGCCAGCAGCCAATCAGGGGGCCCAGACTACGAGCAGTACTTC; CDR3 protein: CASSQSGGPDYEQYF
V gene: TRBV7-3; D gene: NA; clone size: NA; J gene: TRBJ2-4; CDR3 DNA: TGTGCCAGCAGCTTAGCCGGGGCCCAGGAGCCTGGCATTCAGTACTTC; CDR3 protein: CASSLAGAQEPGIQYF
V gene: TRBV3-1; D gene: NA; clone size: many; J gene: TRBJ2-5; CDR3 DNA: TGTGCCAGCAGCCAAGTAGTGGGAGGAGAGACCCAGTACTTC; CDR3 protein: CASSQVVGGETQYF
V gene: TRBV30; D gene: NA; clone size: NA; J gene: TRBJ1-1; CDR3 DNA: TGTGCCTGGAGCCCGGCGAACACTGAAGCTTTCTTT; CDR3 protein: CAWSPANTEAFF
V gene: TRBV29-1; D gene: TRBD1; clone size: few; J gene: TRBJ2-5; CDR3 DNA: TGCAGCGTTGACAGGGGGCCTGAGACCCAGTACTTC; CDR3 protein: CSVDRGPETQYF
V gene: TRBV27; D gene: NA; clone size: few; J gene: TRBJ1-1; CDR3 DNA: TGTGCCAGCAGGGGGACTTGGGGCGGCCCCACTGAAGCTTTCTTT; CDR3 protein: CASRGTWGGPTEAFF
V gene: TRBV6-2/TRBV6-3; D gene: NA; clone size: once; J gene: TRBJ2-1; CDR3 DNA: TGTGCCAGCAGTGAATTATATACCACGGGACGCGGCAATGAGCAGTTCTTC; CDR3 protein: CASSELYTTGRGNEQFF
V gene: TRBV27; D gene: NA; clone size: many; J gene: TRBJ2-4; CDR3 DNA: TGTGCCAGCAGTTGGGACCCAAGGAACATTCAGTACTTC; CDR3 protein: CASSWDPRNIQYF
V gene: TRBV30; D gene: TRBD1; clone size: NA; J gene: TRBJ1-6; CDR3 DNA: TGTGCCTGGAGCGCCGGGACAGGGAGTTCACCCCTCCACTTT; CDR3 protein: CAWSAGTGSSPLHF
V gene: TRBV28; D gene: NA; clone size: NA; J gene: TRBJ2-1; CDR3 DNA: TGTGCCAGCATCGGGAGCTCCTACAATGAGCAGTCCTTC; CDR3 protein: CASIGSSYNEQSF
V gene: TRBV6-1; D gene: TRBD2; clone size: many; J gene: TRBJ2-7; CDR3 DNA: TGTGCCAGCACCGGGACTAGCGGGACCTCCTACGAGCAGTACTTC; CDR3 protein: CASTGTSGTSYEQYF
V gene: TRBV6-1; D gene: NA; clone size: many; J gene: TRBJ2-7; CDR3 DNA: TGTGCCAGCAGTGAATTCGGACAGTCCTACGAGCAGTACTTC; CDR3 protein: CASSEFGQSYEQYF
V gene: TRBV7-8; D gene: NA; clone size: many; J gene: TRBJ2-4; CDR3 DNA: TGTGCCAGCAGCTCGAGGGAGGGGGCATACATTCAGTACTTC; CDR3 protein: CASSSREGAYIQYF
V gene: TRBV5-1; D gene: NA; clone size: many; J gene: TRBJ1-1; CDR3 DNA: TGTGCCAGCAGCTTAGTCCGGGGGAACACTGAAGCTTTCTTT; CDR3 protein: CASSLVRGNTEAFF
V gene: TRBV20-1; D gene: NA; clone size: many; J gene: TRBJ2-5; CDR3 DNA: TGCAGTGCTAGAGGTATACAGGTGGGAGAGACCCAGTACTTC; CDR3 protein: CSARGIQVGETQYF
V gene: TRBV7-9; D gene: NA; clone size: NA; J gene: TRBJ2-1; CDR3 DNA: TGTGCCAGCTCGGCTCCCTCCTACAATGAGCAGTTCTTC; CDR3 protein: CASSAPSYNEQFF
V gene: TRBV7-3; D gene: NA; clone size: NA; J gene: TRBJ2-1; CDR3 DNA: TGTGCCAGCAGCTTGGAACCAAACGGCAATGAGCAGTTCTTC; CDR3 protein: CASSLEPNGNEQFF
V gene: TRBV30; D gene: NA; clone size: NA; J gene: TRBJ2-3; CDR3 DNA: TGTGCCTGGAGCGCCGATGTGGGGCGCACAGATACGCAGTATTTT; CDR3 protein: CAWSADVGRTDTQYF
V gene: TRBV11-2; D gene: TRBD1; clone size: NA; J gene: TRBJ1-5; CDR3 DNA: TGTGCCTGCAGCTTAGATACAGGGGTGGGTCAGCCCCAGCATTTT; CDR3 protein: CACSLDTGVGQPQHF
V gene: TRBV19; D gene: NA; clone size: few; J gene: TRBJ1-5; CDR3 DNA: TGTGCCAGTAGTATATCCGGGAGCAATCAGCCCCAGCATTTT; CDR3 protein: CASSISGSNQPQHF
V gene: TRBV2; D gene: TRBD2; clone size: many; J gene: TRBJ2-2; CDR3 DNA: TGTGCCAGCAGTGAATGGGGTAGCGGGAGGGCCAACACCGGGGAGCTGTTTTTT; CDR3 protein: CASSEWGSGRANTGELFF
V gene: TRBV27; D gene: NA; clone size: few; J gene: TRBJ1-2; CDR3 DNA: TGTGCCAGCAGCCATCGGGACCATCTCTATGGCTACACCTTC; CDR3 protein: CASSHRDHLYGYTF
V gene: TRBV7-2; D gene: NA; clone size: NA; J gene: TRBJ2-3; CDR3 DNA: TGTGCCAGCAGCTTGGGGACGTTTAGCACAGATACGCAGTATTTT; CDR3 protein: CASSLGTFSTDTQYF
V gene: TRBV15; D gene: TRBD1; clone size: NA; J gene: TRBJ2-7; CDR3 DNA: TGTGCCACCAGCAGAGATCGTAGGGGGACAGGGACCCACGAGCAGTACTTC; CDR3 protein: CATSRDRRGTGTHEQYF
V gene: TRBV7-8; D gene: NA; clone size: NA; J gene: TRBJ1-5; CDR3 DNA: TGTGCCAGCAGCTTTGGGGCAGGCAATCAGCCCCAGCATTTT; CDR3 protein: CASSFGAGNQPQHF